The rows below give T cell receptor beta chains drawn from one sample of a study of CD8+ T cells in alopecia areata. Only in-frame clones appear in the TCRdb table, and some are missing; sequencing was by immunoSEQ multiplex PCR. Among about 97,000 clones listed, 41% were seen once. The sample comprised CD4+ T cells sorted from blood. The source is a human donor with alopecia areata. CDR3s include the opening cysteine and the closing phenylalanine or tryptophan. The order of the fields is V gene, D gene, J gene, clone size, CDR3 protein, CDR3 DNA. The D gene is left open where the match is weak. The size entry is marked missing in some rows and otherwise reads once, few, many or a size class.

TRBV7-9	NA	TRBJ2-2	NA	CALNPNTGELFF	TGTGCCCTCAACCCAAACACCGGGGAGCTGTTTTTT
TRBV6-5	NA	TRBJ2-4	NA	CASSYSPGPSYIQYF	TGTGCCAGCAGTTACTCACCAGGACCCTCGTACATTCAGTACTTC
TRBV27	NA	TRBJ2-3	NA	CASRGSAARSTDTQYF	TGTGCCAGCAGGGGTAGTGCGGCCCGAAGCACAGATACGCAGTATTTT
TRBV5-1	TRBD2	TRBJ2-7	NA	CASTRGTSGSYEQYF	TGCGCCAGCACCCGAGGGACTAGCGGCTCCTACGAGCAGTACTTC
TRBV5-5	NA	TRBJ2-1	NA	CASSFEFFGSYNEQFF	TGTGCCAGCAGCTTCGAGTTCTTTGGCTCCTACAATGAGCAGTTCTTC
TRBV30	NA	TRBJ1-2	NA	CAWSLGLSGSGYGYTF	TGTGCCTGGAGTCTTGGACTATCGGGCAGCGGCTATGGCTACACCTTC
TRBV19	TRBD1	TRBJ2-1	few	CASSIVRGRSSYNEQFF	TGTGCCAGTAGTATTGTGAGGGGGCGATCCTCCTACAATGAGCAGTTCTTC
TRBV5-4	NA	TRBJ1-2	NA	CASSLTGTHYGYTF	TGTGCCAGCAGCTTGACAGGGACCCATTATGGCTACACCTTC
TRBV7-3	TRBD2	TRBJ2-3	NA	CASSLRGVAGGLSSTDTQYF	TGTGCCAGCAGCTTAAGAGGAGTAGCGGGGGGACTCTCCAGCACAGATACGCAGTATTTT
TRBV11-1	NA	TRBJ2-5	NA	CASSLVRIPQETQYF	TGTGCCAGCAGCTTAGTAAGGATACCACAAGAGACCCAGTACTTC